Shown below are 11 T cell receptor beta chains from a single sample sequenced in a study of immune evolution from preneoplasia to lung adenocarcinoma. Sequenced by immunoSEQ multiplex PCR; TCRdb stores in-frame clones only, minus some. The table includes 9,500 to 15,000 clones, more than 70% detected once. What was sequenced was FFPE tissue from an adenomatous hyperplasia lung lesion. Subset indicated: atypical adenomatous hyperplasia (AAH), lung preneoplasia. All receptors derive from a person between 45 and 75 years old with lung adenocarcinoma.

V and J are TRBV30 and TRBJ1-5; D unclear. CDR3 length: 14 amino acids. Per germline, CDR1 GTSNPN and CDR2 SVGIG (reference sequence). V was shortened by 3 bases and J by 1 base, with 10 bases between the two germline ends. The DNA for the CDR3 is TGTGCCTGGAGGGCAGAGGTGAGCAATCAGCCCCAGCATTTT. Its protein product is CAWRAEVSNQPQHF.

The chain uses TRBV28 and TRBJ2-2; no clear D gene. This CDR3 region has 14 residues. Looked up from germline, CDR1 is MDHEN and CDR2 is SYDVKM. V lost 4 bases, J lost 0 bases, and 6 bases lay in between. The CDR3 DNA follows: TGTGCCAGCAGTTACACCTCGAACACCGGGGAGCTGTTTTTT. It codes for CASSYTSNTGELFF.

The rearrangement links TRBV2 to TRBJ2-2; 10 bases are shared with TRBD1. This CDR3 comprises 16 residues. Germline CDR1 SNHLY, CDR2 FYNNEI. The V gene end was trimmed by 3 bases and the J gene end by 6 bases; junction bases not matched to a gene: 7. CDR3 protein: CASSESRQGASGELFF. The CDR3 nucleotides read TGTGCCAGCAGTGAGAGCCGACAGGGGGCATCCGGGGAGCTGTTTTTT.

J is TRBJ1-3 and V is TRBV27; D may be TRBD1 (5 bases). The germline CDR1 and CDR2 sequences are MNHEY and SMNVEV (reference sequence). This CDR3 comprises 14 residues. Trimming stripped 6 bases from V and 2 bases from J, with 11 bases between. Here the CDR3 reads CASRGGGTGNTIYF. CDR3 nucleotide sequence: TGTGCCAGCAGAGGCGGGGGAACTGGAAACACCATATATTTT.

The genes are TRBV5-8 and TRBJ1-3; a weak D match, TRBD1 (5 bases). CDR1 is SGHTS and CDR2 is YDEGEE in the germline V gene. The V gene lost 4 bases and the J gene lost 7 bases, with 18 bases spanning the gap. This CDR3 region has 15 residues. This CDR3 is CASSQITARGNTIYF. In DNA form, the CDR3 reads TGTGCCAGCAGCCAAATCACAGCACGGGGGAACACCATATATTTT.

The CDR3 coding sequence is TGTGCCAGCAGTGGACAGGGTAGATACGAGCAGTACTTC. Translating gives CASSGQGRYEQYF. The rearrangement uses TRBV2 and TRBJ2-5; 7 bases are shared with TRBD1. Judging by the DNA end, TRBJ2-7 fits better; the J call may be wrong. Germline assignment: CDR1 SNHLY and CDR2 FYNNEI. The CDR3 is 13 residues long.

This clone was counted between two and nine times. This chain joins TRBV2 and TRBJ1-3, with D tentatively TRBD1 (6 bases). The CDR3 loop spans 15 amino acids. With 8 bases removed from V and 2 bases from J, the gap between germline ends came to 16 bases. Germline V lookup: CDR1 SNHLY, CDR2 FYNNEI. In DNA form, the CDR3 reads TGTGCCAGCCGAACCCCCAGGGGTGCTGGAAACACCATATATTTT. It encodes CASRTPRGAGNTIYF.

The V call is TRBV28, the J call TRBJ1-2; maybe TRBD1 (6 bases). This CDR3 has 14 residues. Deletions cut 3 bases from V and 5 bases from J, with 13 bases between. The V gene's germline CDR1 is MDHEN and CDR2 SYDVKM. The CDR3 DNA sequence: TGTGCCAGCAGTTTTGGGGGGGCCTTGTATGGCTACACCTTC. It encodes CASSFGGALYGYTF.

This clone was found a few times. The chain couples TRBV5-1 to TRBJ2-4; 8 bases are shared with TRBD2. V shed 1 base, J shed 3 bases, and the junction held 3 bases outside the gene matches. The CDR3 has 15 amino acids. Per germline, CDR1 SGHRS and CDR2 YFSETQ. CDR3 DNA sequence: TGCGCCAGCAGCTTGTCGGGGGGGTACAAAAACATTCAGTACTTC. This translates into CASSLSGGYKNIQYF.

The CDR3 loop reads CASSSWTVSKLNEQFF. The CDR3 coding sequence is TGTGCCAGCAGTTCCTGGACAGTCTCTAAGCTGAATGAGCAGTTCTTC. This chain links TRBV28 with TRBJ2-1; TRBD1 is a possible D gene (6 bases). Per germline, CDR1 MDHEN and CDR2 SYDVKM. The length of the CDR3 is 16 residues. V lost 4 bases, J lost 7 bases, and 20 bases lay in between. Drawing the rest from reference TRBV28 and TRBJ2-1, the complete variable domain is DVKVTQSSRYLVKRTGEKVFLECVQDMDHENMFWYRQDPGLGLRLIYFSYDVKMKEKGDIPEGYSVSREKKERFSLILESASTNQTSMYLCASSSWTVSKLNEQFFGPGTRLTVL.

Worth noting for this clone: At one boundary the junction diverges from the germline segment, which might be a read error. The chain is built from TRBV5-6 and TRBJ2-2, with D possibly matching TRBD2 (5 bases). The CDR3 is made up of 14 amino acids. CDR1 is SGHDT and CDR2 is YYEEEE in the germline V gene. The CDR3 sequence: CASSKHHIGVLPNF. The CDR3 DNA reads TGTGCCAGCAGCAAACATCACATCGGGGTCCTACCGAACTTT.